Listed below are T cell receptor beta chains from one sample, sequenced in a study of blood T cell repertoires in COVID-19. Sequencing used immunoSEQ multiplex PCR; TCRdb keeps in-frame clones, though not all of them. The sample lists about 390,000 clones; roughly 89% were seen once. Source material: PBMCs or T cells enriched from blood (not recorded which). The receptors stem from a woman between 45 and 65 years old who had recovered from COVID-19. Both conserved end residues are part of each CDR3. The D gene is left open where the match is weak. A clone size is listed for some rows: how often the clone was seen (once, few, many), or a class if it is expanded.

>TRBJ2-7|TRBD1|TRBV27|NA
TGTGCCACCAAGGTATCCGGGACAGGGGGTAACGAGCAGTACTTC
CATKVSGTGGNEQYF
>TRBJ1-1|NA|TRBV7-9|few
TGTGCCAGCAGCCCCCGGATAGGGGTGAACACTGAAGCTTTCTTT
CASSPRIGVNTEAFF
>TRBJ2-7|NA|TRBV7-9|NA
TGTGCTTCTCGACAGCTTAACTACGAGCAGTACTTC
CASRQLNYEQYF
>TRBJ2-2|TRBD2|TRBV6-5|NA
TGTGCCAGTCAAGCGGGGGCGAACACCGGGGAGCTGTTTTTT
CASQAGANTGELFF
>TRBJ1-2|NA|TRBV5-8|NA
TGTGCCAGCAGCCTACGGACAGTGAATGGCTACACCTTC
CASSLRTVNGYTF
>TRBJ1-1|TRBD1|TRBV25-1|NA
TGTGCCAGCAGGCAGACAGGGGTGTACACTGAAGCTTTCTTT
CASRQTGVYTEAFF
>TRBJ1-2|NA|TRBV5-6|NA
TGTGCCAGCAGCTTGATAGGCTCCGGGTATGGCTACACCTTC
CASSLIGSGYGYTF
>TRBJ1-6|NA|TRBV11-2|NA
TGTGCCAGCAGCTTGAGCCCGGTTAATTCACCCCTCCACTTT
CASSLSPVNSPLHF
>TRBJ2-1|NA|TRBV24-1|once
TGTGCCACCAGTGTGAATCTCAGGGTATTCAATGAGCAGTTCTTC
CATSVNLRVFNEQFF
>TRBJ1-2|TRBD1|TRBV13|NA
TGTGCCAGCAGCCCAAGTCCAAAGATACGGGGACAGGCCGTCTATGGCTACACCTTC
CASSPSPKIRGQAVYGYTF
>TRBJ1-2|NA|TRBV7-9|NA
TGTGCCAGCAGCTTAGCCGGGAACTATGGCTACACCTTC
CASSLAGNYGYTF
>TRBJ1-5|NA|TRBV6-5|NA
TGTGCCAGCAGTTTTCGCGGTGGTCAGCCCCAGCATTTT
CASSFRGGQPQHF
>TRBJ1-2|NA|TRBV5-1|once
TGCGCCAGCCGTACGGGGGTGCGGGATGGCTACACCTTC
CASRTGVRDGYTF
>TRBJ2-7|TRBD1|TRBV5-6|NA
TGTGCCAGCAGCTTGGTGGACAGGGTAAGGTACGAGCAGTACTTC
CASSLVDRVRYEQYF
>TRBJ2-1|NA|TRBV7-9|few
TGTGCCAGCAGCTTAGGACATAATACAGCACCCTTGGGTGAGCAGTTCTTC
CASSLGHNTAPLGEQFF
>TRBJ1-6|NA|TRBV11-2|NA
TGTGCCAGCAGCTTATTGGCGACAGTCCGTTCACCCCTCCACTTT
CASSLLATVRSPLHF
>TRBJ1-2|NA|TRBV28|NA
TGTGCCAGCAGATCTTCGGACCTCCGGGGGGGTGGCTACACCTTC
CASRSSDLRGGGYTF
>TRBJ2-3|TRBD2|TRBV10-3|NA
TGTGCCATCAGTGAGACTAGCGGGGGGGCCGCGGCGCAGTATTTT
CAISETSGGAAAQYF
>TRBJ1-2|NA|TRBV30|NA
TGTGCCTGGAGCCGTGGGTGGGGGGATGGCTACACCTTC
CAWSRGWGDGYTF
>TRBJ1-2|NA|TRBV10-1|NA
TGCGCCAGCACCCTTCAGGGTGGCTACACCTTC
CASTLQGGYTF
>TRBJ1-1|NA|TRBV21-1|NA
TGTGCCAGCAGCAAAGCGCGTTACCGGGGGGAATCGGATGAAGCTTTCTTT
CASSKARYRGESDEAFF
>TRBJ2-3|TRBD2|TRBV18|NA
TGTGCCAGCTCCCCTCTTGGGCGGGGGGGCACAGATACGCAGTATTTT
CASSPLGRGGTDTQYF
>TRBJ2-7|NA|TRBV19|NA
TGTGCCAGTAGAGGGACTGAACCCCACGAGCAGTACTTC
CASRGTEPHEQYF
>TRBJ2-2|TRBD1|TRBV5-4|NA
TGTGCCAGCAGCTGGGGGACAGGGGGCTCCGGGGAGCTGTTTTTT
CASSWGTGGSGELFF
>TRBJ1-2|NA|TRBV5-1|NA
TGCGCCAGCAGCTTGGAAGGGGGTGGCTACACCTTC
CASSLEGGGYTF
>TRBJ1-5|NA|TRBV30|NA
TGTGCCTGGACCTCCCCGGACATCAGGCAGCCCCAGCATTTT
CAWTSPDIRQPQHF
>TRBJ1-2|NA|TRBV4-2|NA
TGTGCCAGCAGCCAAGACGGAGTTCAGGGCCATGGCTACACCTTC
CASSQDGVQGHGYTF
>TRBJ2-1|NA|TRBV7-3|NA
TGTGCCAGCAGCCAAAACAGGGACAATGAGCAGTTCTTC
CASSQNRDNEQFF
>TRBJ1-1|TRBD1|TRBV18|NA
TGTGCCAGCTCACCCGCGACAGGGATGAACACTGAAGCTTTCTTT
CASSPATGMNTEAFF
>TRBJ2-6|TRBD1|TRBV7-7|NA
TGTGCTAGCAGCCGCGGGACAGGGGGCTCTGGGGCCAACGTCCTGACTTTC
CASSRGTGGSGANVLTF
>TRBJ1-2|NA|TRBV6-1|NA
TGTGCCAGCAGTGGGGGCGGAATGGCATGGGGATCGGATGGCTACACCTTC
CASSGGGMAWGSDGYTF
>TRBJ2-7|TRBD1|TRBV27|NA
TGTGCCAGCAGTTTCTCCGGGACAGGGACCTACGAGCAGTACTTC
CASSFSGTGTYEQYF
>TRBJ1-1|NA|TRBV7-6|NA
TGTGCCAGCAGCTCGCAGCGGAACACTGAAGCTTTCTTT
CASSSQRNTEAFF
>TRBJ2-5|TRBD2|TRBV6-1|NA
TGTGCCAGCAGTGAATTTGGCGGGGAAAGCGGGGTAGGGACCCAGTACTTC
CASSEFGGESGVGTQYF
>TRBJ2-1|NA|TRBV6-5|NA
TGTGCCAGCAGTCTCCTAGGTAATGAGCAGTTCTTC
CASSLLGNEQFF
>TRBJ2-7|TRBD1|TRBV5-1|NA
TGCGCCAGCAGCTCGGGACAGAATAACTACGAGCAGTACTTC
CASSSGQNNYEQYF
>TRBJ1-6|NA|TRBV6-2/TRBV6-3|NA
TGTGCCAGCAGTCGACAAGATAATTCACCCCTCCACTTT
CASSRQDNSPLHF
>TRBJ2-3|NA|TRBV7-3|NA
TGTGCCAGCAGCTTATCCCCATCCTCCCAGGGCGCCACAGATACGCAGTATTTT
CASSLSPSSQGATDTQYF
>TRBJ1-1|TRBD1|TRBV19|few
TGTGCCAGTACCCAGGGACAGGGGTACACTGAAGCTTTCTTT
CASTQGQGYTEAFF
>TRBJ2-7|TRBD1|TRBV27|NA
TGTGCCAGCAGTTTATCTGGGACAGGGTACGAATACGAGCAGTACTTC
CASSLSGTGYEYEQYF
>TRBJ2-2|TRBD1|TRBV7-9|NA
TGTGCCAGCAGCACACCCGGACAGGGTATGAACACCGGGGAGCTGTTTTTT
CASSTPGQGMNTGELFF
>TRBJ1-3|NA|TRBV30|NA
TGTGCCTGGTCGTGGAGCTCTGGAAACACCATATATTTT
CAWSWSSGNTIYF
>TRBJ2-7|TRBD1|TRBV4-3|NA
TGCGCCAGCAGCCAAGAGACAGGGGGCAACTACGAGCAGTACTTC
CASSQETGGNYEQYF
>TRBJ1-1|NA|TRBV20-1|NA
TGCAGTGCTAGAGGGGCGGGTGAAGCTTTCTTT
CSARGAGEAFF
>TRBJ1-2|TRBD1|TRBV2|few
TGTGCCAGCAGCGGGGACAGGGCTGGAAGGAGAACCTTC
CASSGDRAGRRTF
>TRBJ2-1|TRBD1|TRBV7-9|NA
TGTGCCAGCAGCTTAGGGGACAGGGGTGCGCAGAGCTCCTACAATGAGCAGTTCTTC
CASSLGDRGAQSSYNEQFF
>TRBJ2-2|NA|TRBV19|NA
TGTGCCAGTAGTGCTAACGCCCTAGGGAACACCGGGGAGCTGTTTTTT
CASSANALGNTGELFF
>TRBJ2-2|TRBD2|TRBV9|NA
TGTGCCAGCAGCCTTAGCGGGGGGCGAACCGGGGAGCTGTTTTTT
CASSLSGGRTGELFF
>TRBJ1-2|TRBD1|TRBV27|NA
TGTGCCAGCAGACCAACTGGACAGGAGGGTTATATATGGGGCTACACCTTC
CASRPTGQEGYIWGYTF
>TRBJ1-6|NA|TRBV10-2|NA
TGCGCCAGCACGGGCCAGGGGACGAATTCACCCCTCCACTTT
CASTGQGTNSPLHF
>TRBJ1-2|TRBD1|TRBV5-1|NA
TGCGCCAGCAGCGGACAGGGGTTCAACTATGGCTACACCTTC
CASSGQGFNYGYTF
>TRBJ1-5|NA|TRBV28|NA
TGTGCCAGCAGCCCCCGTGTACCCAACGGCGGTCAGCCCCAGCATTTT
CASSPRVPNGGQPQHF
>TRBJ1-1|TRBD1|TRBV7-8|NA
TGTGCCAGCAGTCAATCCGGGACAGGGGGCGTCTTTGAAGCTTTCTTT
CASSQSGTGGVFEAFF
>TRBJ1-2|TRBD1|TRBV19|few
TGTGCCAGTAGTAGAACCGGGACAGGGGGACTTAACTATGGCTACACCTTC
CASSRTGTGGLNYGYTF
>TRBJ1-1|NA|TRBV19|NA
TGTGCCAGTAGTATGGCGGGACACACTGAAGCTTTCTTT
CASSMAGHTEAFF
>TRBJ1-2|TRBD1|TRBV2|once
TGTGCCAGCAGTGCTAGGACAGGCGGCTATGGCTACACCTTC
CASSARTGGYGYTF
>TRBJ1-2|TRBD1|TRBV4-3|once
TGCGCCAGCAGCCTTACCCAGGGGGCGAGTGGCTACACCTTC
CASSLTQGASGYTF
>TRBJ1-2|NA|TRBV6-2/TRBV6-3|once
TGTGCCAGCAGTTACTCCGGGGGCTATGGCTACACCTTC
CASSYSGGYGYTF